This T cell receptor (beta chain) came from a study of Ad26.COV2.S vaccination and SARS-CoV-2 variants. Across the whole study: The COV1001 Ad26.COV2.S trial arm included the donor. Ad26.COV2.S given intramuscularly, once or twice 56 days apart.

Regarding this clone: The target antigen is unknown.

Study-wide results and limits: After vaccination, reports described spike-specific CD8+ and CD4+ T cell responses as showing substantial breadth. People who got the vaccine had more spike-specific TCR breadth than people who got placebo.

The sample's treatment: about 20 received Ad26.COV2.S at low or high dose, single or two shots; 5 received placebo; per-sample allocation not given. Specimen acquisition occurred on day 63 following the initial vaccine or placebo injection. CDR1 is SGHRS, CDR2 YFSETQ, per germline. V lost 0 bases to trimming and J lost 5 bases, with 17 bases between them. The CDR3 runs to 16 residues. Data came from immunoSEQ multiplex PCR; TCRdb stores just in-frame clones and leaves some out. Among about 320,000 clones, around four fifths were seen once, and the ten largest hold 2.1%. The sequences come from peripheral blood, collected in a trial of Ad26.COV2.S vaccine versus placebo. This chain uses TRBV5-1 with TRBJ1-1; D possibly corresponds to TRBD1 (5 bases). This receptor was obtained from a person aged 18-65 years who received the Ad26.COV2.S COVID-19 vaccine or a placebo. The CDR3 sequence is CASSLAAGIGGTEAFF. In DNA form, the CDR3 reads TGCGCCAGCAGCTTGGCCGCGGGAATCGGGGGTACTGAAGCTTTCTTT.